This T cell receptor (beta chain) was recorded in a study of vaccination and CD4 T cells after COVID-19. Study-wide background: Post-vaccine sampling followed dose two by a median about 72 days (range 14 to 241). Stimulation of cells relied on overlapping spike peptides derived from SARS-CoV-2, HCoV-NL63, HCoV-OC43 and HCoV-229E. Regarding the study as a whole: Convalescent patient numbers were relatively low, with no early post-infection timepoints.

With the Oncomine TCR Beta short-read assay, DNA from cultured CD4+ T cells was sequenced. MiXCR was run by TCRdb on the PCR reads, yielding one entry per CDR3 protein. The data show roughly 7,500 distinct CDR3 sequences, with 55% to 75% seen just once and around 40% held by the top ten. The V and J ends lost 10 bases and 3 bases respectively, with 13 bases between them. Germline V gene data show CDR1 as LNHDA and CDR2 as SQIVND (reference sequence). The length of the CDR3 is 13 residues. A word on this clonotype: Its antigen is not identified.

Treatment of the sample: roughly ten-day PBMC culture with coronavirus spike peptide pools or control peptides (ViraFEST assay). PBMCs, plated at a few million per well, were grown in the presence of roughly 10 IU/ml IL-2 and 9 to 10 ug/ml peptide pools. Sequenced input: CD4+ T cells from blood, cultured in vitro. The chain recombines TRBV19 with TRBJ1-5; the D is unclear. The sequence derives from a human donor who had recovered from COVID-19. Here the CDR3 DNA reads TGTGCCACCTCCAAAGCCCACAATCAGCCCCAGCATTTT. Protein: CATSKAHNQPQHF. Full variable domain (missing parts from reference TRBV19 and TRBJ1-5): DGGITQSPKYLFRKEGQNVTLSCEQNLNHDAMYWYRQDPGQGLRLIYYSQIVNDFQKGDIAEGYSVSREKKESFPLTVTSAQKNPTAFYLCATSKAHNQPQHFGDGTRLSIL.